Shown below are 23 T cell receptor beta chains from a single sample sequenced in a study of a mutant IDH1 vaccine in newly diagnosed glioma. Some clones are missing from TCRdb's copy, which holds only in-frame ones; the method was immunoSEQ multiplex PCR. The sample contains 56,000 or so clones, about 71% of which appear only once. The time point was: week 47, end of study. The content of each vaccine dose was 300 ug of mutant IDH1 20-mer peptide, and topical imiquimod accompanied it. No antigen is known for these receptors. The material was PBMCs, obtained from a glioma patient whose treatment included an IDH1 peptide vaccine. Every receptor here comes from a man aged 45-65 years with glioma.

This clone was seen a handful of times. The rearrangement links TRBV7-9 to TRBJ1-2; no definite D call. V lost 5 bases and J 5 bases, leaving 9 bases between the germline ends. CDR1 and CDR2 (germline): SEHNR, FQNEAQ (reference sequence). The CDR3 loop spans 12 amino acids. In DNA, the CDR3 is TGTGCCAGCAGCGCCGACTTGTATGGCTACACCTTC. Protein: CASSADLYGYTF. Full variable domain (outside the CDR3, taken from reference TRBV7-9 and TRBJ1-2): DTGVSQNPRHKITKRGQNVTFRCDPISEHNRLYWYRQTLGQGPEFLTYFQNEAQLEKSRLLSDRFSAERPKGSFSTLEIQRTEQGDSAMYLCASSADLYGYTFGSGTRLTVV.

V usage is TRBV2 and J usage is TRBJ1-1; TRBD1 matches at 8 bases. Germline CDR1 is SNHLY and CDR2 is FYNNEI. The CDR3 extends over 14 amino acids. With V trimmed by 7 bases and J by 2 bases, 6 bases remained unmatched. The DNA for the CDR3 is TGTGCCAGCACTCCGGGACAGGAAAACACTGAAGCTTTCTTT. Translation: CASTPGQENTEAFF.

The V gene is TRBV18, the J gene TRBJ2-2; D unresolved. V gave up 1 base and J gave up 5 bases, with 8 bases separating them. Germline values: CDR1 KGHSH, CDR2 LQKENI. This CDR3 is 14 amino acids long. DNA of the CDR3: TGTGCCAGCTCACCACTCCTTAGAACCGGGGAGCTGTTTTTT. The encoded protein is CASSPLLRTGELFF.

Only a few counts were recorded for this clone. The gene calls are TRBV10-3 and TRBJ2-7, with D uncertain. This CDR3 has 14 amino acids. CDR1 and CDR2 (germline): ENHRY, SYGVKD. The V end lost 2 bases, the J end lost 0 bases, and 8 bases lay between the germline ends. The CDR3 nucleotides read TGTGCCATCAGTGAGACGGTGAACTCCTACGAGCAGTACTTC. Protein sequence: CAISETVNSYEQYF.

The chain recombines TRBV7-8 with TRBJ1-5; D call uncertain. From germline, CDR1 is SGHVS and CDR2 FQNEAQ. Trimming pared 1 base from V and 3 bases from J, leaving 10 bases between. The length of the CDR3 is 15 residues. The CDR3 DNA reads TGTGCCAGCAGCTTAGAAGGACTAAACAATCAGCCCCAGCATTTT. Its translation: CASSLEGLNNQPQHF.

The rearrangement uses TRBV27 and TRBJ1-5; D is ambiguous. The CDR3 has 15 residues. V was pared by 2 bases and J by 0 bases, with 8 bases between. Germline V gives CDR1 MNHEY, CDR2 SMNVEV (reference sequence). In nucleotides, the CDR3 is TGTGCCAGCAGTTTAAGAGGGCATAGCAATCAGCCCCAGCATTTT. The encoded protein is CASSLRGHSNQPQHF.

The CDR3 here is CASSLGQGAGYTF. The CDR3 nucleotides read TGTGCCAGCAGCTTAGGACAGGGGGCGGGCTACACCTTC. The V and J genes are TRBV11-2 and TRBJ1-2; 10 bases map to TRBD1. The CDR3 is made up of 13 amino acids. Germline V gene sequence: CDR1 SGHAT, CDR2 FQNNGV. The J segment lost 8 bases and the V segment lost 1 base, leaving 1 base of the junction unmatched.

The rearrangement uses TRBV12-5 and TRBJ1-2; no clear D. Trimming removed 8 bases from V and 8 bases from J, with 9 bases in between. There are 10 residues in the CDR3. Germline V CDR1 and CDR2: LGHNT, FRNRAP. CDR3 sequence reads: CASSRGGYTF. CDR3 nucleotide sequence: TGTGCTAGTTCGCGAGGGGGCTACACCTTC.

CDR3 bases: TGTGCCAGCAGTTACTCGAGGGCAGAGATGAACACTGAAGCTTTCTTT. Translation: CASSYSRAEMNTEAFF. The gene calls are TRBV6-5 and TRBJ1-1; D unclear. Looked up from germline, CDR1 is MNHEY and CDR2 is SVGAGI. Trimming pared 0 bases from V and 0 bases from J, leaving 11 bases between. The CDR3 length is 16 residues.

The chain has TRBV13 and TRBJ1-1, with TRBD1 matching over 7 bases. The J segment lost 10 bases and the V segment lost 0 bases, leaving 8 bases of the junction unmatched. CDR1 PRHDT and CDR2 FYEKMQ come from the germline V gene (reference sequence). There are 14 residues in the CDR3. The CDR3 reads CASSLGPDRVTAFF. CDR3 sequence (DNA): TGTGCCAGCAGCTTAGGCCCCGACAGGGTCACAGCTTTCTTT.

The chain carries TRBV10-3 and TRBJ2-1; D may match TRBD1 or TRBD2 (5 bases each). Germline CDR1 and CDR2: ENHRY and SYGVKD. The CDR3 has 13 residues. V lost 2 bases and J lost 6, with 8 bases in between. Here the CDR3 DNA reads TGTGCCATCAGTGAGCTCGGGGCCAATGAGCAGTTCTTC. It is translated as CAISELGANEQFF.

V usage is TRBV5-1 and J usage is TRBJ1-4; D is ambiguous. The germline CDR1 and CDR2 sequences are SGHRS and YFSETQ. This CDR3 spans 15 amino acids. V was shortened by 0 bases and J by 0 bases, with 6 bases between the two germline ends. The CDR3 loop is CASSLGDPTNEKLFF. The CDR3 nucleotides are TGCGCCAGCAGCTTGGGAGACCCAACTAATGAAAAACTGTTTTTT.

V usage is TRBV29-1 and J usage is TRBJ1-4; no clear D. Trimming took 7 bases from V and 0 from J, leaving 9 bases between them. Germline assignment: CDR1 SQVTM and CDR2 ANQGSEA. This CDR3 comprises 13 residues. This chain's CDR3 is CSAADSTNEKLFF. The CDR3 region has the DNA TGCAGCGCCGCCGATTCAACTAATGAAAAACTGTTTTTT. Full variable domain (outside the CDR3, taken from reference TRBV29-1 and TRBJ1-4): SAVISQKPSRDICQRGTSLTIQCQVDSQVTMMFWYRQQPGQSLTLIATANQGSEATYESGFVIDKFPISRPNLTFSTLTVSNMSPEDSSIYLCSAADSTNEKLFFGSGTQLSVL.

J is TRBJ1-3 and V is TRBV7-2; D remains ambiguous. CDR1 is SGHTA and CDR2 is FQGNSA in the germline V gene. The CDR3 loop spans 13 amino acids. Trimming cost V 3 bases and J 4 bases, with 7 bases left between them. CDR3: CASSLGVGNTIYF. The CDR3 nucleotides read TGTGCCAGCAGCTTGGGAGTCGGAAACACCATATATTTT.

This chain connects TRBV7-6 to TRBJ2-7; D remains ambiguous. There are 13 residues in the CDR3. The V gene's germline CDR1 is SGHVS and CDR2 FNYEAQ. Trimming removed 2 bases at V and 2 bases at J, with 7 bases between. CDR3 amino acids: CASSLQETYEQYF. The CDR3 DNA sequence: TGTGCCAGCAGCTTACAGGAAACCTACGAGCAGTACTTC.

This clone was observed a handful of times. The chain links TRBV27 to TRBJ2-7, with unresolved D. Germline V gene sequence: CDR1 MNHEY, CDR2 SMNVEV (reference sequence). The CDR3 is made up of 14 amino acids. Trimming removed 0 bases from V and 0 bases from J, with 6 bases in between. The CDR3 DNA reads as TGTGCCAGCAGTTTATCCCCAAGCTCCTACGAGCAGTACTTC. Amino acids: CASSLSPSSYEQYF.

The rearrangement joins TRBV25-1 to TRBJ2-7; D call uncertain. Germline V gene data show CDR1 as MGHDK and CDR2 as SYGVNS. The germline V and J ends were trimmed by 1 base and 0 bases, with 10 bases remaining between them. The CDR3 consists of 15 residues. CDR3 sequence: CASSELAGGSYEQYF. CDR3 in DNA: TGTGCCAGCAGTGAATTGGCAGGCGGCTCCTACGAGCAGTACTTC.

The chain has TRBV7-2 and TRBJ2-2; no firm D call. V was shortened by 10 bases and J by 0 bases, with 12 bases between the two germline ends. CDR1 is SGHTA, CDR2 FQGNSA, per germline. This CDR3 is built from 14 residues. The CDR3 DNA is TGTGCCACCAGGTCCGCCGCGAACACCGGGGAGCTGTTTTTT. The encoded protein is CATRSAANTGELFF.

The J gene is TRBJ1-1, the V gene TRBV6-5, with a tentative D call TRBD1 (5 bases). The CDR3 loop spans 15 amino acids. Looked up from germline, CDR1 is MNHEY and CDR2 is SVGAGI. The ends were cut back, 6 bases at V and 0 bases at J, with 14 bases in the middle. For the CDR3, the DNA is TGTGCCAGCAGACCAAGGACACCCATGAACACTGAAGCTTTCTTT. This codes for CASRPRTPMNTEAFF.

The chain joins TRBV27 to TRBJ1-6; no firm D call. In germline, CDR1 is MNHEY, CDR2 SMNVEV (reference sequence). Trimming shortened V by 2 bases and J by 10 bases, and 12 bases separated the two germline ends. The CDR3 is made up of 14 amino acids. CDR3 sequence: CASSLKGGNSPLHF. CDR3 coding DNA: TGTGCCAGCAGTTTAAAAGGAGGGAACTCACCCCTCCACTTT.

The V call is TRBV29-1, the J call TRBJ1-2; perhaps TRBD1 as D (6 bases). Trimming left V 5 bases short and J 4 bases short, with 11 bases between. Germline CDR1 and CDR2: SQVTM and ANQGSEA. The CDR3 is 12 residues long. The CDR3 sequence is CSVRTDPYGYTF. The CDR3 DNA reads as TGCAGCGTTAGGACAGACCCCTATGGCTACACCTTC.

V gene TRBV30 combines with J gene TRBJ1-3; a possible D gene is TRBD1 (5 bases). This CDR3 region has 13 residues. V was trimmed by 5 bases and J by 3 bases, leaving 11 bases between them. Per the germline V gene, CDR1 is GTSNPN and CDR2 is SVGIG (reference sequence). CDR3 sequence (DNA): TGTGCCTGGCAGACGGGGCTTGGAAACACCATATATTTT. Residues: CAWQTGLGNTIYF.

This chain uses TRBV30 with TRBJ2-1, with D hard to call. V gave up 7 bases and J gave up 8 bases, with 12 bases separating them. Per the germline V gene, CDR1 is GTSNPN and CDR2 is SVGIG (reference sequence). This CDR3 is 11 amino acids long. The CDR3 region is CAYRASHEQFF. The DNA for the CDR3 is TGTGCCTATAGGGCTTCCCATGAGCAGTTCTTC.